The 16 T cell receptor beta chains reported below all come from one sample, sequenced in a study of CD8 T cells in ankylosing spondylitis. TCRdb used MiXCR to reprocess the 5' RACE reads, holding one entry per CDR3 protein. The profile shows around 150,000 distinct CDR3 sequences, 7% to 8% of them singletons. Sequences were obtained from blood, either unsorted or a sorted T cell fraction (not recorded which). These receptors all stem from a female donor with ankylosing spondylitis or in good health (not recorded which).

This clonotype was recorded at least ten times. This rearrangement joins TRBV7-2 to TRBJ2-3, with TRBD1 identical over 8 bases. The CDR3 sequence is 12 residues long. CDR1 and CDR2 (germline): SGHTA, FQGNSA. V trimming: 11 bases; J trimming: 3 bases; junction bases outside the gene matches: 4. The CDR3 here is CAGQGPTDTQYF. The CDR3 DNA follows: TGTGCCGGACAGGGTCCAACAGATACGCAGTATTTT.

The sample holds many counts of this clonotype. This chain connects TRBV6-1 to TRBJ1-1, with 9 bases lining up with TRBD1. J was trimmed by 5 bases and V by 6 bases; bases with no gene match: 10. Germline loops: CDR1 MNHNS, CDR2 SASEGT. The CDR3 runs 15 residues. CDR3 in DNA: TGTGCCAGCAGAAGCAACCGGGACAGGGTTACTGAAGCTTTCTTT. Residues: CASRSNRDRVTEAFF.

In this sample, this clonotype turned up many times. The rearrangement joins TRBV20-1 to TRBJ1-2; TRBD1 matches 10 bases. This CDR3 contains 13 residues. The V and J ends lost 3 bases and 6 bases, in that order; junction bases with no gene match: 4. Germline V lookup: CDR1 DFQATT, CDR2 SNEGSKA (reference sequence). Here the CDR3 reads CSASDRGRHGYTF. Written as DNA, the CDR3 is TGCAGTGCTAGCGACAGGGGGCGGCATGGCTACACCTTC.

Ten or more counts support this clonotype. The rearrangement joins TRBV12-3 or TRBV12-4 to TRBJ1-6; 11 bases agree with TRBD1. With 6 bases clipped from V and 9 bases from J, the junction kept 4 bases outside the gene matches. The CDR3 totals 14 residues. CDR3 region: CASSSGTGGSPLHF. CDR3 sequence (DNA): TGTGCCAGCAGCTCCGGGACAGGGGGTTCACCCCTCCACTTT.

This clonotype was seen only a few times. The chain couples TRBV7-9 to TRBJ2-7; D possibly matches TRBD1 or TRBD2 (5 bases each). Germline V gives CDR1 SEHNR, CDR2 FQNEAQ (reference sequence). The CDR3 extends over 15 amino acids. Trimming removed 5 bases from V and 5 bases from J, with 19 bases in between. CDR3 DNA: TGTGCCAGCAGCCCCAGTGTCGGGGCGCGAAACGAGCAGTACTTC. Encoded protein: CASSPSVGARNEQYF.

There are many counts of this clonotype. The gene calls are TRBV7-2 and TRBJ2-7; the D is unclear. V was pared by 4 bases and J by 9 bases, with 13 bases between. Looked up from germline, CDR1 is SGHTA and CDR2 is FQGNSA. The CDR3 consists of 12 residues. CDR3 in amino acids: CASSSDLLGQYF. The CDR3 nucleotides read TGTGCCAGCAGCTCCGACTTATTGGGGCAGTACTTC.

This clonotype was counted many times. The J gene is TRBJ1-1, the V gene TRBV5-1; tentatively, D is TRBD1 (6 bases). The CDR3 is 14 residues long. CDR1 is SGHRS, CDR2 YFSETQ, per germline. V gave up 0 bases and J gave up 0 bases, with 6 bases separating them. DNA for the CDR3: TGCGCCAGCAGCTTGGACAGGGTGAACACTGAAGCTTTCTTT. It yields the protein CASSLDRVNTEAFF.

This clonotype was recorded many times. The chain has TRBV5-1 and TRBJ1-1; D unresolved. Between the trimmed V and J ends, which lost 6 bases and 5 bases, there was a span of 8 bases. Per the germline V gene, CDR1 is SGHRS and CDR2 is YFSETQ. The CDR3 extends over 11 amino acids. CDR3 in amino acids: CASKFLTEAFF. In nucleotides, the CDR3 is TGCGCCAGCAAGTTCCTAACTGAAGCTTTCTTT. Combining the CDR3 with reference TRBV5-1 and TRBJ1-1 gives the whole variable domain KAGVTQTPRYLIKTRGQQVTLSCSPISGHRSVSWYQQTPGQGLQFLFEYFSETQRNKGNFPGRFSGRQFSNSRSEMNVSTLELGDSALYLCASKFLTEAFFGQGTRLTVV.

The rearrangement uses TRBV7-9 and TRBJ1-2, with 12 bases identical to TRBD1. Unmatched junction bases numbered 5, after V lost 3 bases and J lost 6 bases. Germline values: CDR1 SEHNR, CDR2 FQNEAQ (reference sequence). This CDR3 has 15 amino acids. CDR3 nucleotide sequence: TGTGCCAGCAGCTTTCCGGGACAGGGGGCTAATGGCTACACCTTC. Its protein product is CASSFPGQGANGYTF.

There are many counts of this clonotype. The CDR3 DNA follows: TGTGCCAGCAGCCTGGGACCGAATCGAAACACCATATATTTT. Amino acids: CASSLGPNRNTIYF. The V and J genes are TRBV5-5 and TRBJ1-3; D possibly corresponds to TRBD1 (5 bases). In germline, CDR1 is SGHKS, CDR2 YYEKEE (reference sequence). V lost 4 bases to trimming and J lost 5 bases, with 13 bases between them. CDR3 length equals 14 residues.

In its sample, this clonotype was seen many times. The chain is built from TRBV10-3 and TRBJ2-1; D not resolved. V was trimmed by 0 bases and J by 0 bases, leaving 9 bases between them. The CDR3 extends over 16 amino acids. Looked up from germline, CDR1 is ENHRY and CDR2 is SYGVKD. The CDR3 sequence: CAISESNRFSYNEQFF. The CDR3 region has the DNA TGTGCCATCAGTGAGTCTAACAGATTCTCCTACAATGAGCAGTTCTTC.

This clonotype has at least ten counts. J is TRBJ2-6 and V is TRBV14, with D possibly TRBD1 on 6 matching bases. CDR1 is SGHDN and CDR2 is FVKESK in the germline V gene. Between the trimmed V and J ends, which lost 0 bases and 2 bases, there was a span of 14 bases. CDR3 size: 18 residues. The CDR3 loop is CASSQDLARTAGANVLTF. CDR3 coding DNA: TGTGCCAGCAGCCAAGATTTAGCCCGGACAGCTGGGGCCAACGTCCTGACTTTC. Supplemented by reference TRBV14 and TRBJ2-6, the full variable domain reads EAGVTQFPSHSVIEKGQTVTLRCDPISGHDNLYWYRRVMGKEIKFLLHFVKESKQDESGMPNNRFLAERTGGTYSTLKVQPAELEDSGVYFCASSQDLARTAGANVLTFGAGSRLTVL.

The rearrangement joins TRBV4-2 to TRBJ2-3; D is unclear. Germline V gene lookup returns CDR1 LGHNA and CDR2 YNFKEQ. The CDR3 is 17 residues long. The V end lost 0 bases, the J end lost 7 bases, and 20 bases lay between the germline ends. The CDR3, as DNA: TGTGCCAGCAGCCAAGAACCGCCCCAGGCAGGTCGATATACGCAGTATTTT. This codes for CASSQEPPQAGRYTQYF.

Regarding this clonotype: Sequence at one end of the junction differs from germline and may be a read error. This chain uses TRBV12-3 or TRBV12-4 with TRBJ2-1; 8 bases map to TRBD2. The CDR3 has 15 amino acids. The CDR3, as DNA: TGTGCCAACAGTTTATTAACTAGCGGTTACAATGAGCAGTTCTTC. Encoded protein: CANSLLTSGYNEQFF.

This clonotype was observed a handful of times. The V gene is TRBV5-1, the J gene TRBJ2-3; 8 bases align to TRBD1. The CDR3 has 15 residues. V was pared by 4 bases and J by 3 bases, with 7 bases of the junction left unmatched. The germline gives CDR1 SGHRS, CDR2 YFSETQ. DNA for the CDR3: TGCGCCAGCAGCCACGGACAGGGTCGAACAGATACGCAGTATTTT. It translates to CASSHGQGRTDTQYF.

This clonotype was seen a handful of times. The chain links TRBV11-2 to TRBJ2-7; 8 bases match TRBD2. Germline V gene lookup returns CDR1 SGHAT and CDR2 FQNNGV. The CDR3 contains 17 residues. Trimming took 1 base from V and 3 from J; bases not matched to a gene: 11. CDR3 residues: CASSLGPGTRILYEQYF. For the CDR3, the DNA is TGTGCCAGCAGCTTAGGCCCAGGGACTAGGATTCTCTACGAGCAGTACTTC.